These 5 T cell receptor beta chains share one sample of origin, sequenced in a study of T cell changes during pregnancy in multiple sclerosis. Assay used: immunoSEQ multiplex PCR; TCRdb lists only in-frame clones, some missing. The profile shows approximately 85,000 clones, roughly 90% of them singletons. The sequencing used peripheral blood, collected in the first trimester of pregnancy. These receptors all come from a female donor with multiple sclerosis, enrolled in a pregnancy study.

The V and J genes are TRBV18 and TRBJ1-2; a possible D gene is TRBD1 (5 bases). Germline assignment: CDR1 KGHSH and CDR2 LQKENI. The CDR3 length is 16 residues. Trimming shortened V by 2 bases and J by 6 bases, and 19 bases separated the two germline ends. The CDR3 DNA is TGTGCCAGCTCACCAGACAGCTGGGGATTTACGCATGGCTACACCTTC. It is translated as CASSPDSWGFTHGYTF.

V and J are TRBV5-1 and TRBJ2-1; tentative D call: TRBD2 (6 bases). The CDR3 is 15 amino acids. CDR1 is SGHRS, CDR2 YFSETQ, per germline. Deletions cut 2 bases from V and 7 bases from J, with 16 bases between. The CDR3 is CASSFGLLVLNEQFF. The DNA of the CDR3 is TGCGCCAGCAGCTTCGGACTATTGGTCCTTAATGAGCAGTTCTTC.

The chain carries TRBV18 and TRBJ2-3, with TRBD2 identical over 8 bases. In germline, CDR1 is KGHSH, CDR2 LQKENI. V was clipped by 0 bases and J by 2 bases; unmatched bases: 4. The CDR3 length is 16 residues. CDR3 residues: CASSPPSGASTDTQYF. The CDR3 region has the DNA TGTGCCAGCTCACCACCTAGCGGGGCCTCCACAGATACGCAGTATTTT.

This chain joins TRBV6-1 and TRBJ2-7; D not resolved. Germline V CDR1 and CDR2: MNHNS, SASEGT. V was clipped by 1 base and J by 2 bases, with 9 bases between them. The CDR3 runs to 14 residues. The CDR3: CASSEDYGTYEQYF. DNA of the CDR3: TGTGCCAGCAGTGAAGACTACGGAACCTACGAGCAGTACTTC.

The chain uses TRBV18 and TRBJ2-7; 9 bases line up with TRBD2. The V gene end was trimmed by 1 base and the J gene end by 3 bases; junction bases not matched to a gene: 7. The CDR3 loop spans 16 amino acids. The germline CDR1 and CDR2 sequences are KGHSH and LQKENI. CDR3 in amino acids: CASSPRGGRAFYEQYF. CDR3 sequence (DNA): TGTGCCAGCTCACCACGTGGCGGGAGGGCTTTCTACGAGCAGTACTTC.